Each of the 2 T cell receptor beta chains below was sequenced from the same sample in a study of Graves' ophthalmopathy and Graves' hyperthyroidism. RNA served as the template for amplifying TCR beta CDR3 regions. Amplification began with first-round RT-PCR using HTBI primers, then second-round multiplex PCR was performed. Each CDR3 protein gets one entry after TCRdb re-called the multiplex PCR reads with MiXCR. Of around 400,000 distinct CDR3 sequences in the sample, around 18% were seen once. Material for sequencing was peripheral blood. Source of these receptors: a woman aged 18-30 years with Graves' ophthalmopathy.

This sequence joins TRBV12-3 or TRBV12-4 and TRBJ1-5; D is undetermined. The ends were cut back, 3 bases at V and 4 bases at J, with 7 bases in the middle. The CDR3 is made up of 13 amino acids. The CDR3 DNA reads TGTGCCAGCAGTTTTGACAATAATCAGCCCCAGCATTTT. This sequence encodes CASSFDNNQPQHF.

The chain has TRBV7-2 and TRBJ1-2, with 11 nucleotides matching TRBD1. The CDR3 has 14 residues. V was pared by 6 bases and J by 8 bases, with 8 bases of the junction left unmatched. From germline, CDR1 is SGHTA and CDR2 FQGNSA. The CDR3 here is CASSSTGTGGGYTF. The CDR3 region has the DNA TGTGCCAGCAGTTCTACCGGGACAGGGGGGGGCTACACCTTC.